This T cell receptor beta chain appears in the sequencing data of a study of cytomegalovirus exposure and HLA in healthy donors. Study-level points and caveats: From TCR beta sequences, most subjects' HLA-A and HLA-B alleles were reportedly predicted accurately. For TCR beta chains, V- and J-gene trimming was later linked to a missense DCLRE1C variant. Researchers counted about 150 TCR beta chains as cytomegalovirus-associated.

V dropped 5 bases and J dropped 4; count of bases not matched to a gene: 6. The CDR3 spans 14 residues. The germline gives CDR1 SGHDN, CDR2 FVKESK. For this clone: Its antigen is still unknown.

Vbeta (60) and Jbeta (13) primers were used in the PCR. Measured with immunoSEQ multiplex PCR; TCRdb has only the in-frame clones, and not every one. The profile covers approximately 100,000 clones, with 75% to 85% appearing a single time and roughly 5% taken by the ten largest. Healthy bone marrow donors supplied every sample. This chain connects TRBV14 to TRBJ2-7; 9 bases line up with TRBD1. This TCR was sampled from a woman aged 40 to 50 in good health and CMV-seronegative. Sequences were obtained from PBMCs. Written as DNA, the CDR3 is TGTGCCAGCAGCTACAGGGGGCGTACTTACGAGCAGTACTTC. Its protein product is CASSYRGRTYEQYF.